The 29 T cell receptor beta chains presented below share a single source sample, sequenced in a study of T-cell reconstitution after alpha-beta-depleted transplantation in children. Preparation of the TCRbeta library was carried out with unique molecular identifiers. One entry per CDR3 protein, called by TCRdb with MiXCR from the PCR reads. The table includes about 340,000 distinct CDR3 sequences, about a sixth detected once. The input for sequencing was PBMCs, mostly from graft donor cells, taken 360 days after TCRalphabeta/CD19-depleted stem cell transplant. Source of these receptors: a male patient under 10 years old who had a stem cell transplant for acute lymphoblastic leukemia, so the T cells may come from the graft donor.

This clonotype came up a few times. The V call is TRBV20-1, the J call TRBJ2-2; 8 bases are a match to TRBD2. The CDR3 is 15 amino acids. The germline V gene has CDR1 DFQATT and CDR2 SNEGSKA (reference sequence). Losses at the gene ends were 5 bases for V and 4 bases for J; bases not matched to a gene: 9. CDR3 protein: CSAVSGSSGTGELFF. CDR3 DNA sequence: TGCAGTGCTGTAAGCGGGAGCAGTGGCACCGGGGAGCTGTTTTTT.

There are many counts of this clonotype. The gene calls are TRBV5-1 and TRBJ1-1; 7 bases agree with TRBD1. This CDR3 region has 15 residues. From germline, CDR1 is SGHRS and CDR2 YFSETQ. V gave up 4 bases and J gave up 2 bases; unmatched junction bases: 8. CDR3 residues: CASSETGWSNTEAFF. The CDR3 DNA follows: TGCGCCAGCAGCGAGACAGGGTGGAGTAACACTGAAGCTTTCTTT.

The V call is TRBV7-8, the J call TRBJ2-7; 8 nucleotides agree with TRBD2. There are 14 residues in the CDR3. Trimming removed 9 bases from V and 6 bases from J; junction bases left unmatched: 13. Per germline, CDR1 SGHVS and CDR2 FQNEAQ. The CDR3 reads CARTRGTRVSEQYF. The CDR3 DNA reads as TGTGCCAGGACCCGGGGGACTAGAGTCTCCGAGCAGTACTTC. The full variable domain, completed using reference TRBV7-8 and TRBJ2-7, is GAGVSQSPRYKVAKRGQDVALRCDPISGHVSLFWYQQALGQGPEFLTYFQNEAQLDKSGLPSDRFFAERPEGSVSTLKIQRTQQEDSAVYLCARTRGTRVSEQYFGPGTRLTVT.

The chain carries TRBV21-1 and TRBJ2-1; the D call in the table, TRBD1, was not verified against the DNA. TRBV21-1 is termed a pseudogene. The CDR3 loop spans 22 amino acids. The CDR3 loop is CASSNKNWGQSQDPIQGDEQFF. Written as DNA, the CDR3 is TGTGCCAGCAGCAACAAAAATTGGGGCCAGAGCCAGGATCCCATCCAAGGGGATGAGCAGTTCTTC.

This clonotype was picked up a small number of times. The chain combines TRBV12-3 or TRBV12-4 with TRBJ2-3; 12 bases fit TRBD2. CDR3 size: 17 residues. With V trimmed by 4 bases and J by 2 bases, 7 bases remained unmatched. CDR3 sequence reads: CASSSRTSGIPTDTQYF. CDR3 DNA sequence: TGTGCCAGCAGTTCCCGGACTAGCGGGATTCCCACAGATACGCAGTATTTT.

The V call is TRBV5-5, the J call TRBJ2-7, with unresolved D. This CDR3 comprises 17 residues. The germline V and J ends were trimmed by 1 base and 4 bases, with 21 bases remaining between them. Per the germline V gene, CDR1 is SGHKS and CDR2 is YYEKEE (reference sequence). CDR3 protein: CASSLQGFPRGPYEQYF. The CDR3 bases are TGTGCCAGCAGCTTGCAAGGGTTCCCTCGCGGTCCTTACGAGCAGTACTTC.

This clonotype was seen a few times. The chain recombines TRBV13 with TRBJ2-7, with 12 bases lining up with TRBD2. With V trimmed by 2 bases and J by 4 bases, 3 bases remained unmatched. The length of the CDR3 is 15 residues. Germline V gene lookup returns CDR1 PRHDT and CDR2 FYEKMQ (reference sequence). The CDR3 sequence is CASSLLAGGNYEQYF. In DNA, the CDR3 is TGTGCCAGCAGCTTACTAGCGGGAGGGAATTACGAGCAGTACTTC.

This clonotype was counted at least ten times. The gene calls are TRBV7-8 and TRBJ1-4, with D tentatively TRBD1 (5 bases). The germline V and J ends were trimmed by 0 bases and 7 bases, with 12 bases remaining between them. This CDR3 contains 15 residues. Germline CDR1 reads SGHVS; CDR2 reads FQNEAQ. CDR3 protein: CASSLAGAGGEKLFF. CDR3 sequence (DNA): TGTGCCAGCAGCTTAGCTGGGGCGGGGGGTGAAAAACTGTTTTTT.

This clonotype was counted only a few times. This chain links TRBV28 with TRBJ1-1, with TRBD1 as a possible D gene (5 bases). Germline values: CDR1 MDHEN, CDR2 SYDVKM. This CDR3 region has 13 residues. The germline V and J ends were trimmed by 7 bases and 6 bases, with 15 bases remaining between them. The CDR3 sequence is CASISTREAEAFF. CDR3 DNA sequence: TGTGCCAGCATCAGCACCAGGGAGGCTGAAGCTTTCTTT.

The chain couples TRBV28 to TRBJ1-1; 8 bases align to TRBD1. Germline V gene lookup returns CDR1 MDHEN and CDR2 SYDVKM. The V gene end was trimmed by 8 bases and the J gene end by 0 bases; junction bases not matched to a gene: 23. CDR3 length: 20 amino acids. This CDR3 reads CASRELTILIGQGMNTEAFF. For the CDR3, the DNA is TGTGCCAGCCGCGAACTAACAATCCTTATAGGACAGGGCATGAACACTGAAGCTTTCTTT.

This clonotype was found a few times. This chain links TRBV7-9 with TRBJ2-1; 8 bases fit TRBD2. V shed 0 bases and J 3 bases; nucleotides not matched to a gene: 7. The CDR3 has 17 residues. Germline V gene data show CDR1 as SEHNR and CDR2 as FQNEAQ (reference sequence). The CDR3 coding sequence is TGTGCCAGCAGCTTAGCCCCTAGACTAGCGCACTACAATGAGCAGTTCTTC. It encodes CASSLAPRLAHYNEQFF.

This clonotype was counted between two and nine times. The gene calls are TRBV6-5 and TRBJ2-5; the match to TRBD1 covers 7 bases. The CDR3 is 15 amino acids. Germline CDR1 and CDR2: MNHEY and SVGAGI. With V trimmed by 0 bases and J by 2 bases, 3 bases remained unmatched. The CDR3 reads CASSYSRDSQETQYF. CDR3 DNA sequence: TGTGCCAGCAGTTACTCCCGGGACAGTCAAGAGACCCAGTACTTC.

V is TRBV5-6 and J is TRBJ2-7, with 12 positions matching TRBD2. CDR1 SGHDT and CDR2 YYEEEE come from the germline V gene. J was trimmed by 2 bases and V by 1 base; bases with no gene match: 4. The CDR3 spans 16 residues. CDR3 amino acids: CASSLPTSGRAYEQYF. The CDR3 DNA reads TGTGCCAGCAGCTTGCCGACTAGCGGGAGAGCCTACGAGCAGTACTTC.

This clonotype has just a few counts. The gene calls are TRBV6-1 and TRBJ2-1; a weak D match, TRBD1 (5 bases). CDR1 MNHNS and CDR2 SASEGT come from the germline V gene. This CDR3 region has 15 residues. The ends were cut back, 5 bases at V and 8 bases at J, with 19 bases in the middle. DNA of the CDR3: TGTGCCAGCAGTCAACAGACAGACGCCGTCGATGAGCAGTTCTTC. Its protein is CASSQQTDAVDEQFF.

The J gene is TRBJ1-5, the V gene TRBV19, with unresolved D. V gave up 7 bases and J gave up 0 bases, with 22 bases separating them. Germline V CDR1 and CDR2: LNHDA, SQIVND (reference sequence). The CDR3 consists of 18 residues. CDR3 nucleotides: TGTGCCAGTACGTCAGTGGAAGAGTCTCTATATAGCAATCAGCCCCAGCATTTT. This translates into CASTSVEESLYSNQPQHF.

The chain joins TRBV6-2 or TRBV6-3 to TRBJ2-7; D call uncertain. V shed 7 bases and J shed 3 bases, with 16 bases lying between them. Germline V lookup: CDR1 MNHEY, CDR2 SVGEGT. The CDR3 sequence is 14 residues long. For the CDR3, the DNA is TGTGCCAGCACCTATGGTTGGGGTGACTACGAGCAGTACTTC. Its protein product is CASTYGWGDYEQYF.

The chain couples TRBV12-3 or TRBV12-4 to TRBJ1-4; D is ambiguous. The CDR3 extends over 13 amino acids. V shed 8 bases and J shed 8 bases, with 15 bases lying between them. The CDR3 is CASSVGLGEKLFF. CDR3 in DNA: TGTGCCAGCTCTGTAGGACTGGGCGAAAAACTGTTTTTT.

This clonotype was counted a few times. This sequence joins TRBV9 and TRBJ2-1, with 12 positions matching TRBD2. CDR1 is SGDLS, CDR2 YYNGEE, per germline. V gave up 0 bases and J gave up 5 bases; unmatched junction bases: 3. The CDR3 extends over 16 amino acids. CDR3 in amino acids: CASSVALAGGDNEQFF. Here the CDR3 DNA reads TGTGCCAGCAGCGTAGCCCTAGCGGGAGGGGACAATGAGCAGTTCTTC.

This clonotype was observed at least ten times. The chain uses TRBV5-5 and TRBJ2-3; 10 positions agree with TRBD2. This CDR3 region has 14 residues. With 5 bases clipped from V and 8 bases from J, the junction kept 8 bases outside the gene matches. Per germline, CDR1 SGHKS and CDR2 YYEKEE (reference sequence). CDR3 DNA sequence: TGTGCCAGCAGAACTAGCGGGGAGGGTCCTACGCAGTATTTT. It is translated as CASRTSGEGPTQYF.

This clonotype was counted a few times. The chain combines TRBV5-6 with TRBJ2-1; D call uncertain. The CDR3 covers 12 residues. Trimming shortened V by 0 bases and J by 8 bases, and 6 bases separated the two germline ends. Germline loops: CDR1 SGHDT, CDR2 YYEEEE. The CDR3 coding sequence is TGTGCCAGCAGCTTGGGCCCTGATGAGCAGTTCTTC. Protein sequence: CASSLGPDEQFF.

The genes are TRBV7-9 and TRBJ1-4; 7 bases are a match to TRBD1. The CDR3 covers 14 residues. The trim removed 4 bases at V and 8 bases at J, leaving 7 bases unmatched. Germline V lookup: CDR1 SEHNR, CDR2 FQNEAQ (reference sequence). The CDR3 protein is CASSSDRAAEKLFF. The CDR3 nucleotides are TGTGCCAGCAGCTCCGACAGGGCGGCGGAAAAACTGTTTTTT. The full variable domain, completed using reference TRBV7-9 and TRBJ1-4, is DTGVSQNPRHKITKRGQNVTFRCDPISEHNRLYWYRQTLGQGPEFLTYFQNEAQLEKSRLLSDRFSAERPKGSFSTLEIQRTEQGDSAMYLCASSSDRAAEKLFFGSGTQLSVL.

This clonotype was counted only a few times. This chain connects TRBV5-1 to TRBJ1-1, with 8 bases fitting TRBD1. V trimming: 0 bases; J trimming: 0 bases; junction bases outside the gene matches: 7. Germline V gene sequence: CDR1 SGHRS, CDR2 YFSETQ. The CDR3 is made up of 17 amino acids. The CDR3 bases are TGCGCCAGCAGCTTGGGGGGATGGACAGGGATGAACACTGAAGCTTTCTTT. This gives the protein CASSLGGWTGMNTEAFF.

This clonotype appeared many times. The chain recombines TRBV27 with TRBJ2-1; tentatively, D is TRBD1 or TRBD2 (6 bases each). The CDR3 has 16 amino acids. The germline V gene encodes CDR1 MNHEY and CDR2 SMNVEV (reference sequence). V shed 4 bases and J shed 8 bases, with 21 bases lying between them. CDR3 sequence (DNA): TGTGCCAGCAGTTCCCCCCGGGGGCCGAAGGGAGATGAGCAGTTCTTC. Residues: CASSSPRGPKGDEQFF.

The sample holds a few counts of this clonotype. The chain couples TRBV10-3 to TRBJ2-2, with TRBD2 as a possible D gene (5 bases). The CDR3 runs 14 residues. Germline V gives CDR1 ENHRY, CDR2 SYGVKD. The V end lost 6 bases, the J end lost 5 bases, and 13 bases lay between the germline ends. CDR3 in DNA: TGTGCCATCAGAGGGTTGAGAGGGACCGGGGAGCTGTTTTTT. Amino acids: CAIRGLRGTGELFF.

The sample holds a few counts of this clonotype. The chain is built from TRBV9 and TRBJ2-2; 12 nucleotides match TRBD2. The J segment lost 1 base and the V segment lost 4 bases, leaving 11 bases of the junction unmatched. The V gene's germline CDR1 is SGDLS and CDR2 YYNGEE. This CDR3 contains 19 residues. The CDR3 bases are TGTGCCAGCAGCAGACTAGCGGGAGTTTGGTTGGGGAACACCGGGGAGCTGTTTTTT. It specifies CASSRLAGVWLGNTGELFF.

This chain uses TRBV19 with TRBJ2-3, with no clear D. The germline V and J ends were trimmed by 3 bases and 7 bases, with 8 bases remaining between them. The CDR3 contains 12 residues. Germline CDR1 LNHDA, CDR2 SQIVND (reference sequence). CDR3 loop: CASSMTTNTQYF. The CDR3 nucleotides are TGTGCCAGTAGTATGACCACCAATACGCAGTATTTT.

This clonotype was seen a handful of times. The chain is built from TRBV28 and TRBJ2-3; D is possibly TRBD2 (7 bases). The CDR3 spans 17 residues. Germline V lookup: CDR1 MDHEN, CDR2 SYDVKM. V lost 3 bases, J lost 0 bases, and 16 bases lay in between. Written as DNA, the CDR3 is TGTGCCAGCAGTTTGGGGATCGGCGGGGGCAGCACAGATACGCAGTATTTT. It yields the protein CASSLGIGGGSTDTQYF.

This clonotype was observed a few times. This rearrangement joins TRBV12-3 or TRBV12-4 to TRBJ1-2; D unclear. Trimming left V 2 bases short and J 2 bases short, with 6 bases between. The CDR3 loop spans 13 amino acids. The CDR3, as DNA: TGTGCCAGCAGTTTAATCCAAAACTATGGCTACACCTTC. Translating gives CASSLIQNYGYTF.

This chain joins TRBV3-1 and TRBJ1-5; D remains ambiguous. The CDR3 has 16 amino acids. V was clipped by 2 bases and J by 7 bases, with 18 bases between them. Germline values: CDR1 LGHDT, CDR2 YNNKEL (reference sequence). The DNA for the CDR3 is TGTGCCAGCAGCCAAAAGCTTGCTTTCCCCAGGCAGCCCCAGCATTTT. Translated, it gives CASSQKLAFPRQPQHF.